Following are 12 T cell receptor beta chains from one sample sequenced in a study of control samples from healthy donors and cancer patients. Only in-frame clones appear in the TCRdb table, and some are missing; sequencing was by immunoSEQ multiplex PCR. The sample lists roughly 370,000 clones, 80% to 95% occurring once. Sequencing was done on a sample of PBMCs. These receptors were obtained from a man aged 35 to 55 with head and neck cancer.

The V call is TRBV5-1, the J call TRBJ2-5; 7 bases align to TRBD2. The CDR3 consists of 16 residues. CDR1 is SGHRS, CDR2 YFSETQ, per germline. V shed 4 bases and J 3 bases; nucleotides not matched to a gene: 12. Here the CDR3 DNA reads TGCGCCAGCAGCCTCCACGGGGCTAGCGGTGAAGAGACCCAGTACTTC. Translated: CASSLHGASGEETQYF.

This clone was observed once. J is TRBJ2-7 and V is TRBV5-1; D perhaps matches TRBD2 (7 bases). The CDR3 runs 14 residues. V was clipped by 4 bases and J by 2 bases, with 13 bases between them. Germline V lookup: CDR1 SGHRS, CDR2 YFSETQ. This CDR3 is CASSPEGGPYEQYF. The CDR3 DNA is TGCGCCAGCAGCCCGGAGGGGGGGCCCTACGAGCAGTACTTC.

The chain has TRBV6-5 and TRBJ1-1; D ambiguous. Looked up from germline, CDR1 is MNHEY and CDR2 is SVGAGI. The CDR3 has 15 residues. Trimming pared 2 bases from V and 0 bases from J, leaving 10 bases between. CDR3 loop: CASSYDDRVNTEAFF. CDR3 DNA sequence: TGTGCCAGCAGTTACGACGACCGAGTGAACACTGAAGCTTTCTTT.

The chain recombines TRBV7-6 with TRBJ1-1; TRBD1 is a possible D gene (5 bases). There are 16 residues in the CDR3. Trimming cost V 6 bases and J 5 bases, with 22 bases left between them. CDR1 is SGHVS, CDR2 FNYEAQ, per germline. The CDR3 DNA reads TGTGCCAGCAGTCACCCGAGCAACGGGGGTAGGACTGAAGCTTTCTTT. Translating gives CASSHPSNGGRTEAFF.

The chain employs TRBV7-2 and TRBJ2-5; D is perhaps TRBD1 (5 bases). Trimming removed 0 bases at V and 9 bases at J, with 17 bases between. Germline loops: CDR1 SGHTA, CDR2 FQGNSA. The CDR3 extends over 15 amino acids. The CDR3 bases are TGTGCCAGCAGCTTAGCTTTGGGGCAGGCCTCGCCCCAGTACTTC. Amino acids: CASSLALGQASPQYF. Drawing the rest from reference TRBV7-2 and TRBJ2-5, the complete variable domain is GAGVSQSPSNKVTEKGKDVELRCDPISGHTALYWYRQSLGQGLEFLIYFQGNSAPDKSGLPSDRFSAERTGGSVSTLTIQRTQQEDSAVYLCASSLALGQASPQYFGPGTRLLVL.

The chain uses TRBV13 and TRBJ2-1, with 10 nucleotides matching TRBD2. The germline V gene encodes CDR1 PRHDT and CDR2 FYEKMQ (reference sequence). CDR3 length equals 17 residues. Trimming cost V 6 bases and J 2 bases; bases outside gene matches: 10. The DNA of the CDR3 is TGTGCCAGCAGACCAACCGGACTAGCGGAGACCTACAATGAGCAGTTCTTC. This codes for CASRPTGLAETYNEQFF.

The rearrangement joins TRBV11-2 to TRBJ1-6, with TRBD1 identical over 8 bases. The V gene end was trimmed by 3 bases and the J gene end by 10 bases; junction bases not matched to a gene: 5. The CDR3 covers 14 residues. Germline V gene data show CDR1 as SGHAT and CDR2 as FQNNGV. The CDR3 DNA reads TGTGCCAGCAGCTTCGGACAGGGAGGCTCACCCCTCCACTTT. Protein sequence: CASSFGQGGSPLHF.

The gene calls are TRBV3-1 (or the pseudogene TRBV3-2) and TRBJ1-2; D remains ambiguous. V was shortened by 4 bases and J by 8 bases, with 14 bases between the two germline ends. In germline, CDR1 is LGHDT, CDR2 YNNKEL (reference sequence). The CDR3 length is 13 residues. The CDR3 region is CASSPFPMGGYTF. CDR3 coding DNA: TGTGCCAGCAGCCCGTTCCCGATGGGAGGCTACACCTTC.

In the case of this clone: Other DNA sequences in the sample encode the same CDR3. The rearrangement joins TRBV18 to TRBJ1-1; tentatively, D is TRBD1 (5 bases). This CDR3 is built from 13 residues. The germline V gene has CDR1 KGHSH and CDR2 LQKENI. V lost 1 base and J lost 5, with 8 bases in between. CDR3 nucleotide sequence: TGTGCCAGCTCACCACTCGGGGGGACTGAAGCTTTCTTT. As protein: CASSPLGGTEAFF.

Note on this clone: Mismatch with germline at one junction end may stem from a read error. V is TRBV5-1 and J is TRBJ2-5; tentatively, D is TRBD2 (7 bases). This CDR3 region has 14 residues. CDR1 and CDR2 (germline): SGHRS, YFSETQ. CDR3 residues: CASSAGAAQGTQYF. CDR3 nucleotides: TGCGCCAGCAGCGCGGGGGCGGCCCAAGGGACCCAGTACTTC.

V gene TRBV18 combines with J gene TRBJ1-3; 8 nucleotides align to TRBD1. The germline V gene encodes CDR1 KGHSH and CDR2 LQKENI. The ends lost 3 bases at V and 8 bases at J; junction bases unmatched: 3. The CDR3 consists of 13 residues. The CDR3 sequence: CASSPDRVDTIYF. CDR3 bases: TGTGCCAGCTCACCGGACAGGGTTGACACCATATATTTT.

The V and J genes are TRBV28 and TRBJ2-7; a possible D gene is TRBD2 (6 bases). The V and J ends lost 7 bases and 1 base respectively, with 11 bases between them. The V gene's germline CDR1 is MDHEN and CDR2 SYDVKM. This CDR3 spans 13 amino acids. The CDR3 DNA sequence: TGTGCCAGCATCGGGGGTCCATCCTACGAGCAGTACTTC. Protein: CASIGGPSYEQYF.